This paragraph reports one T cell receptor (beta chain). Antigen specificity is unknown. This record belongs to a study of beta chain features in type 1 diabetes. Germline CDR1 reads MDHEN; CDR2 reads SYDVKM. V lost 1 base to trimming and J lost 3 bases, with 11 bases between them. The CDR3 sequence is 15 residues long. cDNA synthesis used the whole RNA isolate, giving expressed TCRB sequences. Produced via immunoSEQ multiplex PCR; TCRdb's table is partial and in-frame only. Of hundreds of thousands of clones listed, about 15% are singletons. Overall study findings and caveats: There was a moderate but significant shortening of TCRB CDR3s in all four CD4+ subsets of Type 1 diabetes patients.

This sequence joins TRBV28 and TRBJ2-3, with D possibly being TRBD1 (5 bases). The specimen was naive CD4+ T cells from blood. This TCR was sampled from a man aged 18-30 years with type 1 diabetes. CDR3 sequence (DNA): TGTGCCAGCAGTTTATACCAGGGCGTTACAGATACGCAGTATTTT. This translates into CASSLYQGVTDTQYF.